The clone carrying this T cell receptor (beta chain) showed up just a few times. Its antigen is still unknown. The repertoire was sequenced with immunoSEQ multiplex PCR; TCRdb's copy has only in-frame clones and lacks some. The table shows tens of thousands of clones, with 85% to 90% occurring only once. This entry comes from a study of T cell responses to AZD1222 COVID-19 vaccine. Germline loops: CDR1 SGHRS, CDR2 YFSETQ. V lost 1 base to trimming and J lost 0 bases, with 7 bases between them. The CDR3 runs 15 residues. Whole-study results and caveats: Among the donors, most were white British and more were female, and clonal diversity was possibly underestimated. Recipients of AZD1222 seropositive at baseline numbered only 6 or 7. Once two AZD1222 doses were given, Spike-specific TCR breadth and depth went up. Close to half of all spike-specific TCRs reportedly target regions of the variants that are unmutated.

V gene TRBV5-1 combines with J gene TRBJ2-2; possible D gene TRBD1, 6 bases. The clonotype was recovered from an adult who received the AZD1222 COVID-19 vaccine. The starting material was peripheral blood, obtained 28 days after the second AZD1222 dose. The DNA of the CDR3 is TGCGCCAGCAGCTTGCAGGGGACGAACACCGGGGAGCTGTTTTTT. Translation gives CASSLQGTNTGELFF. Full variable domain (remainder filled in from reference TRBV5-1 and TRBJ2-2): KAGVTQTPRYLIKTRGQQVTLSCSPISGHRSVSWYQQTPGQGLQFLFEYFSETQRNKGNFPGRFSGRQFSNSRSEMNVSTLELGDSALYLCASSLQGTNTGELFFGEGSRLTVL.